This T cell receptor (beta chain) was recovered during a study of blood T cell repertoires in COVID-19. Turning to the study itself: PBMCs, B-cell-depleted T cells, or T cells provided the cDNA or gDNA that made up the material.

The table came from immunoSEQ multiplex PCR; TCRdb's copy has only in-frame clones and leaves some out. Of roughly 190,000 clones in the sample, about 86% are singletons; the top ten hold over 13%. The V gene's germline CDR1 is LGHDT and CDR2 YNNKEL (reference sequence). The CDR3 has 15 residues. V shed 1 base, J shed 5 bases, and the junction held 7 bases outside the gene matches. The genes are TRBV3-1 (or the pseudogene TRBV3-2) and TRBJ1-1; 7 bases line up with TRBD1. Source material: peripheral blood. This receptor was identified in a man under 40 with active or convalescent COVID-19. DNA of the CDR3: TGTGCCAGCAGCCAAGGGGGACAGCCGAGAACTGAAGCTTTCTTT. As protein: CASSQGGQPRTEAFF.